This T cell receptor (beta chain) derives from a study of human T cells and chemical hapten exposure. This clonotype was seen repeatedly, ten times or more. Original processing methods: Sample TCR counts, which ranged from roughly 23,224 to 750,000, had a median of roughly 96,000. TCRdb recomputed calls from the 5' RACE reads with MiXCR, one row per CDR3 protein. The V and J calls here are based on TCRdb, not the publication. The table includes tens of thousands of distinct CDR3 sequences, less than 9.5% detected once. This CDR3 contains 13 residues. With 0 bases removed from V and 4 bases from J, the gap between germline ends came to 8 bases. Germline V gives CDR1 SGHRS, CDR2 YFSETQ. The study extracted total RNA from unfractionated whole blood.

This clonotype was obtained from a male donor in good health. The rearrangement joins TRBV5-1 to TRBJ2-7; a possible D gene is TRBD1 (6 bases). CDR3 nucleotides: TGCGCCAGCAGCTTGGCAGGGGTGTACGAGCAGTACTTC. This codes for CASSLAGVYEQYF.